This TCR beta chain originates from a study of blood T cell repertoires in COVID-19. Study summary: Researchers got acute and convalescent COVID-19 samples from the United States, Italy and Spain.

Participants' reported clinical history set cohort assignment. Source study methods: Amplification of reference gene primers provided the estimated nucleated cell counts. The repertoire was sequenced with immunoSEQ multiplex PCR; TCRdb's copy has only in-frame clones and lacks some. V, J and clone size reflect that table, while D and trimming were determined from the DNA. The repertoire holds about 200,000 clones, roughly 82% seen once, with about 5% in the top ten. CDR3 length: 17 amino acids. From germline, CDR1 is MNHEY and CDR2 SVGEGT. V trimming: 4 bases; J trimming: 7 bases; junction bases outside the gene matches: 18.

The genes are TRBV6-2 or TRBV6-3 and TRBJ1-2; 7 positions match TRBD1. This TCR came from a woman aged 55-69 years with acute COVID-19. Sequencing was done on a sample of PBMCs or T cells enriched from blood (not recorded which). The CDR3 DNA sequence: TGTGCCAGCAGTTTAACCGATGCGACAGGGAAGTTCGGTGGCTACACCTTC. It codes for CASSLTDATGKFGGYTF.